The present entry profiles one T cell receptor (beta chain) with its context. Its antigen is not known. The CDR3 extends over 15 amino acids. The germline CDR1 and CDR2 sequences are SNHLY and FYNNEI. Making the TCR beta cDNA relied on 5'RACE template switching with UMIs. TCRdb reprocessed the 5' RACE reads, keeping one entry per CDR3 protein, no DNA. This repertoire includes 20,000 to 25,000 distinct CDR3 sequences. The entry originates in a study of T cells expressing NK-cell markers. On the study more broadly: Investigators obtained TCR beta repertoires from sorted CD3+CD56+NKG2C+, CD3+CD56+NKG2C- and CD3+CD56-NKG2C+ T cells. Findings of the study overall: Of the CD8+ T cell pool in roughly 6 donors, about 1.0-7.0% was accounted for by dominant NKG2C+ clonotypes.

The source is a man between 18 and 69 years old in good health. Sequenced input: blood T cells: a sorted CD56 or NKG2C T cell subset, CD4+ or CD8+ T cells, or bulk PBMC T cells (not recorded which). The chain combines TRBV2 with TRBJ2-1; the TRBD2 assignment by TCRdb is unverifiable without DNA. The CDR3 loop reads CASSWTSSSYNEQFF.